This TCR beta chain was sequenced during a study of blood T cell repertoires in COVID-19. Study at large: T cells, B-cell-depleted T cells, or PBMCs provided the cDNA or gDNA that served as material.

Recovered status in Cohort 3 required two negative PCRs, clearance, or symptom resolution. This CDR3 has 12 amino acids. Losses at the gene ends were 4 bases for V and 7 bases for J; bases not matched to a gene: 2. Looked up from germline, CDR1 is LGHDT and CDR2 is YNNKEL (reference sequence). Libraries were prepared by immunoSEQ multiplex PCR; TCRdb keeps only in-frame clonotypes and omits some of them. The table lists a few hundred thousand clones, 87% of them singletons, with approximately 6% in the top ten. The TCR was taken from a woman in her thirties who had recovered from COVID-19. The sequencing input was PBMCs or T cells enriched from blood (not recorded which). The chain is built from TRBV3-1 (or the pseudogene TRBV3-2) and TRBJ1-2; TRBD1 matches 8 bases. The CDR3 DNA reads as TGTGCCAGCAGCCTGGACAGGGTTGGCTACACCTTC. Encoded protein: CASSLDRVGYTF.